Given below is one T cell receptor beta chain in context. Antigen specificity is unknown. The sample is drawn from a study of OX40 agonist ivuxolimab in advanced cancers. Study-level background: Age averaged approximately 60 years (range roughly 20 to 90), and around 78% were male. Study-level findings and limits: Among the nonresponders, some also had low normalized T-cell clonal expansion.

The method was immunoSEQ multiplex PCR; TCRdb's version includes in-frame clones alone and lacks a portion of them. The sample shows 60,000 to 90,000 clones, roughly 87% of them seen only once. The CDR3 is 16 amino acids. V gave up 10 bases and J gave up 0 bases, with 21 bases separating them. CDR1 is ENHRY, CDR2 SYGVKD, per germline. Here the sequenced sample was CD4+ or CD8+ T cells sorted from blood, taken in a trial of the OX40 agonist ivuxolimab. The clonotype was recovered from an adult with an advanced solid tumor such as melanoma, head and neck, liver or kidney cancer. This sequence joins TRBV10-3 and TRBJ1-2; no clear D. The CDR3 DNA reads TGTGCCACCCGCTCGTCGGGCGAATTTTCTAACTATGGCTACACCTTC. Its protein is CATRSSGEFSNYGYTF.